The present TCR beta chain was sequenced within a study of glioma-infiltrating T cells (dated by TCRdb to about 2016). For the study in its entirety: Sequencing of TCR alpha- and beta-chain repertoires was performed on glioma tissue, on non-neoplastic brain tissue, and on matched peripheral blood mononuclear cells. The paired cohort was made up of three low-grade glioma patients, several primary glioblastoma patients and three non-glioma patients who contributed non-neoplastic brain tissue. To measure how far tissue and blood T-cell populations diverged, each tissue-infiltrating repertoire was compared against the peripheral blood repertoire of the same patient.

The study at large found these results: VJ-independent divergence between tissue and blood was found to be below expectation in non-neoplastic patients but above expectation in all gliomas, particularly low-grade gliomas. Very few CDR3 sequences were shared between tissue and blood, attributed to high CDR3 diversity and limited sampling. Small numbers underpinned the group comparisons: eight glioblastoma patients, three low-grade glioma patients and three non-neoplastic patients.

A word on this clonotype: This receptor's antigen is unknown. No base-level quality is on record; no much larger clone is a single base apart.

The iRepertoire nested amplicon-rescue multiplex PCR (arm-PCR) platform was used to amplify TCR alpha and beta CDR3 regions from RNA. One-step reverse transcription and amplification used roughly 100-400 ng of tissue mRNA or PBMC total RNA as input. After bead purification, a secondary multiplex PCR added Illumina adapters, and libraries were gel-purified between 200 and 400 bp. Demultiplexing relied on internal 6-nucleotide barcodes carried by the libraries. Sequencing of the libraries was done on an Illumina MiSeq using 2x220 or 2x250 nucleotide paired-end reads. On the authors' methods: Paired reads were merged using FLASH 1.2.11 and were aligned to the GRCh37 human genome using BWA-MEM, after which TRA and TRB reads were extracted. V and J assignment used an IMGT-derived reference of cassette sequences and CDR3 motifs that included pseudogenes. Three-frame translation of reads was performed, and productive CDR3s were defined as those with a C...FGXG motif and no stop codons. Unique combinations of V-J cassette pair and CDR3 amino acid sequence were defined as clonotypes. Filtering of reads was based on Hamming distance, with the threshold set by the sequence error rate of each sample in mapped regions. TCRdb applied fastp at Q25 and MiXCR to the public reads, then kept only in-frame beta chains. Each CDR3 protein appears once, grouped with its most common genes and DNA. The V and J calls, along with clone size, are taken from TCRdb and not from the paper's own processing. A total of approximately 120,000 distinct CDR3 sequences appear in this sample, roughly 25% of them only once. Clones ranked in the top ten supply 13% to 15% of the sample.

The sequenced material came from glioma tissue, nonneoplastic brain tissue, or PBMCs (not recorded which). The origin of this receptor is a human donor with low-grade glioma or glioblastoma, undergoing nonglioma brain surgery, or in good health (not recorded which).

The CDR3 amino acid sequence is: CASSLNPLDSQETQYF. The nucleotide sequence reads as follows: TGCGCCAGCAGCTTGAACCCCCTTGACAGCCAAGAGACCCAGTACTTC. The rearrangement combines TRBV5-1 with TRBJ2-5; TRBD1 could be the D gene, as 5 bases match. The CDR3 runs 16 amino acids, cysteine and phenylalanine included. The only DNA kept is the CDR3, 48 bases in frame from the first base. The germline V gene specifies SGHRS as CDR1 and YFSETQ as CDR2. At the junction V is shortened by 1 base and J by 1 base, with 14 bases in between.